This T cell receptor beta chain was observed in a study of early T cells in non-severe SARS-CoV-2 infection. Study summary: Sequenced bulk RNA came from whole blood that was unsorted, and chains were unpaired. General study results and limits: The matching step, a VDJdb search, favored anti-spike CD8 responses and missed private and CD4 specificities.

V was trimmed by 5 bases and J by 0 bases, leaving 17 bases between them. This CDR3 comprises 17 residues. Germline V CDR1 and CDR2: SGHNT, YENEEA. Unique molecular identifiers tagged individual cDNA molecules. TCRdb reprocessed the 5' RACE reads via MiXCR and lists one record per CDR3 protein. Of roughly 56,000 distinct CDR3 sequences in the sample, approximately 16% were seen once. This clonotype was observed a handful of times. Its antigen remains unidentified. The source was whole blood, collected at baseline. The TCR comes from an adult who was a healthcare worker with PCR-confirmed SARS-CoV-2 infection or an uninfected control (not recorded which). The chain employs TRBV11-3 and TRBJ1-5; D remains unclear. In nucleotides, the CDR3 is TGTGCCAGCAGCCGTATCCCCTGGCCTTATAGCAATCAGCCCCAGCATTTT. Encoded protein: CASSRIPWPYSNQPQHF.